This TCR beta chain was profiled in a study of shared clonotypes between healthy human individuals. It was CD45RO-negative cells, positively selected for CCR7, that made up naive CD8 cells, with terminally differentiated effector memory CD45RA+ cells excluded. Deep-level assay runs were performed. The data were produced by immunoSEQ multiplex PCR, yet TCRdb's version contains in-frame clones alone and is incomplete. The table records over 2,000,000 clones, just over 90% of them present only once. Sequencing used naive CD8+ T cells from PBMCs. The clonotype originates from a young man in good health. Some clones in this sample may be carry-over from other donors' samples.

The CDR3 DNA reads TGTGCCATCAGTGAGAGGAGGGGAACTGGAAACACCATATATTTT. Translated: CAISERRGTGNTIYF. The gene calls are TRBV10-3 and TRBJ1-3, with D maybe TRBD1 (5 bases). V lost 2 bases and J 2 bases, leaving 10 bases between the germline ends. The V gene's germline CDR1 is ENHRY and CDR2 SYGVKD. The CDR3 sequence is 15 residues long.